This is a list of T cell receptor beta chains from one sample in a study of blood T cell repertoires in COVID-19. Assay used: immunoSEQ multiplex PCR; TCRdb lists only in-frame clones, some missing. The data contain roughly 49,000 clones, about 63% of them singletons. Sequenced input: peripheral blood. Receptor source: a woman aged 70-85 years with acute or convalescent COVID-19. The CDR3 runs from the conserved cysteine through the conserved F or W. Fields, in order: CDR3 protein, CDR3 DNA, D gene, clone size, J gene, V gene. D genes are given only for firm matches. A row's size may be missing; if present it is once, few, many or a size class.

cdr3_aa: CASSDNGGEQFF; cdr3_nt: TGTGCCAGCAGTGACAACGGGGGTGAGCAGTTCTTC; d_call: .; clone_size: .; j_call: TRBJ2-1; v_call: TRBV6-4
cdr3_aa: CASSFSSGGLNSGANVLTF; cdr3_nt: TGCGCCAGCAGCTTCTCTAGCGGGGGACTTAACTCTGGGGCCAACGTCCTGACTTTC; d_call: TRBD2; clone_size: few; j_call: TRBJ2-6; v_call: TRBV5-1
cdr3_aa: CASSLDTNYGYTF; cdr3_nt: TGCGCCAGCAGCTTGGACACAAACTATGGCTACACCTTC; d_call: .; clone_size: .; j_call: TRBJ1-2; v_call: TRBV5-1
cdr3_aa: CASSFNSYNEQFF; cdr3_nt: TGTGCCAGCAGTTTTAACTCCTACAATGAGCAGTTCTTC; d_call: .; clone_size: once; j_call: TRBJ2-1; v_call: TRBV7-2
cdr3_aa: CASSLSGTVRTTQYF; cdr3_nt: TGTGCCAGCAGTTTATCCGGGACAGTCCGGACTACGCAGTATTTT; d_call: TRBD1; clone_size: .; j_call: TRBJ2-3; v_call: TRBV27
cdr3_aa: CATDGETQYF; cdr3_nt: TGTGCCACTGACGGGGAGACGCAGTATTTT; d_call: .; clone_size: .; j_call: TRBJ2-3; v_call: TRBV7-9
cdr3_aa: CASSLWAAGGYNEQFF; cdr3_nt: TGTGCCAGCAGCTTGTGGGCTGCGGGAGGGTACAATGAGCAGTTCTTC; d_call: TRBD2; clone_size: once; j_call: TRBJ2-1; v_call: TRBV11-2
cdr3_aa: CASRLARIAGAVNTDTQYF; cdr3_nt: TGTGCAAGTCGCTTAGCGCGGATAGCGGGAGCGGTAAATACAGATACGCAGTATTTT; d_call: .; clone_size: few; j_call: TRBJ2-3; v_call: TRBV12-2
cdr3_aa: CASSLSLAGGYEQFF; cdr3_nt: TGTGCCAGCAGCTTGTCGCTAGCGGGGGGGTATGAGCAGTTCTTC; d_call: TRBD2; clone_size: few; j_call: TRBJ2-1; v_call: TRBV5-5
cdr3_aa: CASSLGPVTDTQYF; cdr3_nt: TGTGCCAGCAGCTTAGGTCCCGTCACAGATACGCAGTATTTT; d_call: .; clone_size: few; j_call: TRBJ2-3; v_call: TRBV7-9
cdr3_aa: CATSDLRDSQETQYF; cdr3_nt: TGTGCCACCAGTGATTTGCGGGACAGCCAAGAGACCCAGTACTTC; d_call: TRBD1; clone_size: .; j_call: TRBJ2-5; v_call: TRBV24-1
cdr3_aa: CASSTMTGTGTEAFF; cdr3_nt: TGTGCCAGCAGCACCATGACAGGGACGGGTACTGAAGCTTTCTTT; d_call: TRBD1; clone_size: .; j_call: TRBJ1-1; v_call: TRBV7-2
cdr3_aa: CASSPGSTEAFF; cdr3_nt: TGTGCCAGCAGCCCGGGTTCTACTGAAGCTTTCTTT; d_call: .; clone_size: .; j_call: TRBJ1-1; v_call: TRBV3-1/TRBV3-2
cdr3_aa: CASSEFDNTDTQYF; cdr3_nt: TGCGCCAGCAGTGAGTTTGACAATACAGATACGCAGTATTTT; d_call: .; clone_size: few; j_call: TRBJ2-3; v_call: TRBV10-1
cdr3_aa: CAWKKGAYEKLFF; cdr3_nt: TGTGCCTGGAAGAAGGGGGCTTATGAAAAACTGTTTTTT; d_call: TRBD1; clone_size: .; j_call: TRBJ1-4; v_call: TRBV30
cdr3_aa: CASRGGDFQETQYF; cdr3_nt: TGTGCCAGCCGAGGGGGGGACTTCCAAGAGACCCAGTACTTC; d_call: .; clone_size: once; j_call: TRBJ2-5; v_call: TRBV7-8
cdr3_aa: CAWSVPRGNLFGANVLTF; cdr3_nt: TGTGCCTGGAGTGTACCCAGGGGTAACCTCTTTGGGGCCAACGTCCTGACTTTC; d_call: .; clone_size: .; j_call: TRBJ2-6; v_call: TRBV30
cdr3_aa: CASSPGLGSYEQYF; cdr3_nt: TGTGCCAGCAGCCCTGGACTAGGGTCCTACGAGCAGTACTTC; d_call: TRBD2; clone_size: .; j_call: TRBJ2-7; v_call: TRBV7-3
cdr3_aa: CASSPRSGEGSAEQYF; cdr3_nt: TGTGCCAGCAGCCCCAGGAGCGGGGAAGGTAGCGCCGAGCAGTACTTC; d_call: TRBD2; clone_size: .; j_call: TRBJ2-7; v_call: TRBV7-6
cdr3_aa: CASAHGGIGETQYF; cdr3_nt: TGTGCCAGCGCGCACGGGGGGATAGGGGAGACCCAGTACTTC; d_call: TRBD2; clone_size: few; j_call: TRBJ2-5; v_call: TRBV13
cdr3_aa: CASSPTGAEQFF; cdr3_nt: TGCGCCAGCAGCCCAACAGGGGCTGAGCAGTTCTTC; d_call: TRBD1; clone_size: .; j_call: TRBJ2-1; v_call: TRBV5-1
cdr3_aa: CASSETGARNTIYF; cdr3_nt: TGTGCCAGCAGTGAGACAGGGGCGAGAAACACCATATATTTT; d_call: TRBD1; clone_size: few; j_call: TRBJ1-3; v_call: TRBV6-1
cdr3_aa: CATSGQDSYEQYF; cdr3_nt: TGTGCCACCAGTGGACAGGACTCCTACGAGCAGTACTTC; d_call: .; clone_size: many; j_call: TRBJ2-7; v_call: TRBV24-1
cdr3_aa: CASSKESGAYEQYF; cdr3_nt: TGTGCCAGCAGCAAAGAGTCAGGGGCCTACGAGCAGTACTTC; d_call: .; clone_size: .; j_call: TRBJ2-7; v_call: TRBV21-1
cdr3_aa: CASISELAGSYEQYF; cdr3_nt: TGTGCCAGCATTAGTGAACTAGCAGGATCCTACGAGCAGTACTTC; d_call: .; clone_size: .; j_call: TRBJ2-7; v_call: TRBV6-6
cdr3_aa: CATSDLSDRGIDEQFF; cdr3_nt: TGTGCCACCAGTGATTTGTCGGACAGGGGTATCGATGAGCAGTTCTTC; d_call: TRBD1; clone_size: .; j_call: TRBJ2-1; v_call: TRBV24-1
cdr3_aa: CASSLVASGYEQYF; cdr3_nt: TGTGCCAGCAGCTTAGTCGCTAGCGGGTACGAGCAGTACTTC; d_call: TRBD2; clone_size: .; j_call: TRBJ2-7; v_call: TRBV7-8
cdr3_aa: CASSSQTGEYEQYF; cdr3_nt: TGCGCCAGCAGCTCCCAGACAGGGGAGTACGAGCAGTACTTC; d_call: TRBD1; clone_size: .; j_call: TRBJ2-7; v_call: TRBV5-1
cdr3_aa: CASSLEAGSNQPQHF; cdr3_nt: TGTGCCAGCAGTTTAGAGGCTGGGAGCAATCAGCCCCAGCATTTT; d_call: .; clone_size: .; j_call: TRBJ1-5; v_call: TRBV27
cdr3_aa: CASVGLPSNQPQHF; cdr3_nt: TGTGCCAGCGTGGGACTGCCTAGCAATCAGCCCCAGCATTTT; d_call: .; clone_size: .; j_call: TRBJ1-5; v_call: TRBV6-5
cdr3_aa: CASSKDGVGNQPQHF; cdr3_nt: TGTGCCAGCAGTAAGGACGGGGTTGGCAATCAGCCCCAGCATTTT; d_call: .; clone_size: few; j_call: TRBJ1-5; v_call: TRBV2
cdr3_aa: CASSEGGGGNYGYTF; cdr3_nt: TGTGCCAGCAGTGAAGGCGGGGGAGGGAACTATGGCTACACCTTC; d_call: .; clone_size: few; j_call: TRBJ1-2; v_call: TRBV6-1
cdr3_aa: CASSEDRGWSGELFF; cdr3_nt: TGTGCCAGCAGTGAAGACAGGGGGTGGTCCGGGGAGCTGTTTTTT; d_call: TRBD1; clone_size: once; j_call: TRBJ2-2; v_call: TRBV2
cdr3_aa: CAWKQGAGNTIYF; cdr3_nt: TGTGCCTGGAAACAGGGAGCTGGAAACACCATATATTTT; d_call: .; clone_size: .; j_call: TRBJ1-3; v_call: TRBV30
cdr3_aa: CASSYLDIAAGNTIYF; cdr3_nt: TGCGCCAGCAGCTACCTGGACATCGCAGCCGGAAACACCATATATTTT; d_call: .; clone_size: .; j_call: TRBJ1-3; v_call: TRBV5-1
cdr3_aa: CASSHTFTRDWQYF; cdr3_nt: TGTGCCAGCAGCCACACCTTTACCCGGGACTGGCAGTATTTT; d_call: .; clone_size: .; j_call: TRBJ2-3; v_call: TRBV3-1/TRBV3-2
cdr3_aa: CASSLSTGIRGGYTF; cdr3_nt: TGTGCCAGCAGCTTATCGACGGGAATTCGTGGTGGCTACACCTTC; d_call: .; clone_size: .; j_call: TRBJ1-2; v_call: TRBV7-9
cdr3_aa: CASSYSKTSRTGELFF; cdr3_nt: TGTGCCAGCAGTTACTCGAAGACATCCCGTACCGGGGAGCTGTTTTTT; d_call: .; clone_size: .; j_call: TRBJ2-2; v_call: TRBV6-5
cdr3_aa: CASSQWVTGGPNNEQFF; cdr3_nt: TGTGCCAGCAGCCAATGGGTGACGGGGGGGCCAAACAATGAGCAGTTCTTC; d_call: TRBD2; clone_size: .; j_call: TRBJ2-1; v_call: TRBV9
cdr3_aa: CASSLSPGFHYTF; cdr3_nt: TGTGCCAGCAGTTTATCGCCCGGGTTCCACTACACCTTC; d_call: .; clone_size: medium-sized; j_call: TRBJ1-2; v_call: TRBV27
cdr3_aa: CAISEGLGDQETQYF; cdr3_nt: TGTGCCATCAGTGAGGGGCTAGGGGACCAAGAGACCCAGTACTTC; d_call: .; clone_size: .; j_call: TRBJ2-5; v_call: TRBV10-3
cdr3_aa: CAWNRRRPETQYF; cdr3_nt: TGTGCCTGGAACAGGAGAAGGCCAGAGACCCAGTACTTC; d_call: .; clone_size: .; j_call: TRBJ2-5; v_call: TRBV30
cdr3_aa: CASSLTGGRQETQYF; cdr3_nt: TGCGCCAGCAGCTTGACAGGGGGCCGACAAGAGACCCAGTACTTC; d_call: TRBD1; clone_size: once; j_call: TRBJ2-5; v_call: TRBV5-1
cdr3_aa: CASSPNAQGNSPLHF; cdr3_nt: TGTGCCAGCTCACCAAACGCACAGGGGAATTCACCCCTCCACTTT; d_call: TRBD1; clone_size: .; j_call: TRBJ1-6; v_call: TRBV18
cdr3_aa: CASRQTGFDQPQHF; cdr3_nt: TGCGCCAGCAGGCAAACAGGGTTTGATCAGCCCCAGCATTTT; d_call: .; clone_size: .; j_call: TRBJ1-5; v_call: TRBV4-1
cdr3_aa: CASSLLGIQGPIYEQYF; cdr3_nt: TGTGCCAGCAGCTTACTAGGGATACAGGGACCGATCTACGAGCAGTACTTC; d_call: .; clone_size: .; j_call: TRBJ2-7; v_call: TRBV11-2
cdr3_aa: CASSLGLNNNEQFF; cdr3_nt: TGTGCCAGCAGCTTAGGACTAAATAACAATGAGCAGTTCTTC; d_call: .; clone_size: .; j_call: TRBJ2-1; v_call: TRBV7-3